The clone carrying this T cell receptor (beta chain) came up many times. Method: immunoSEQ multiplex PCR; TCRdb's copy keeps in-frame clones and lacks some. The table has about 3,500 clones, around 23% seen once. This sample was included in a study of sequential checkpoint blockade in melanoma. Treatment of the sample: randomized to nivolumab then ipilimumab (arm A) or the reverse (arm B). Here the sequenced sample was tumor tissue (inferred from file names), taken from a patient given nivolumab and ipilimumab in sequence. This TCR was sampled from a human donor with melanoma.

The CDR3 is CASSLGTGAVQPQHF. For the CDR3, the DNA is TGTGCCAGCAGCTTAGGGACAGGGGCCGTTCAGCCCCAGCATTTT. The rearrangement links TRBV11-3 to TRBJ1-5; 9 nucleotides match TRBD1. Germline lookup yields CDR1 SGHNT and CDR2 YENEEA. J was trimmed by 6 bases and V by 1 base; bases with no gene match: 4. The CDR3 loop spans 15 amino acids. Looking up the rest from reference TRBV11-3 and TRBJ1-5 gives the full variable domain: EAGVVQSPRYKIIEKKQPVAFWCNPISGHNTLYWYLQNLGQGPELLIRYENEEAVDDSQLPKDRFSAERLKGVDSTLKIQPAELGDSAVYLCASSLGTGAVQPQHFGDGTRLSIL.